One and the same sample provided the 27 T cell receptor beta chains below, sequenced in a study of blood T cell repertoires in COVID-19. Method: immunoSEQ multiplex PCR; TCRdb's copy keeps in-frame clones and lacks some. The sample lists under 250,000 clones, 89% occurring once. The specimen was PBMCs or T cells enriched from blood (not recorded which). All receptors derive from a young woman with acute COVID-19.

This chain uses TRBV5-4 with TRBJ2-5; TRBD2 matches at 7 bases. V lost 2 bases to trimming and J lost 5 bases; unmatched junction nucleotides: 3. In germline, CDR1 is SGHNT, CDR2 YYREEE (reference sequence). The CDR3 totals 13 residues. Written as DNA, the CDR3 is TGTGCCAGCAGCTTATCGGGGGGTGAGACCCAGTACTTC. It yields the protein CASSLSGGETQYF.

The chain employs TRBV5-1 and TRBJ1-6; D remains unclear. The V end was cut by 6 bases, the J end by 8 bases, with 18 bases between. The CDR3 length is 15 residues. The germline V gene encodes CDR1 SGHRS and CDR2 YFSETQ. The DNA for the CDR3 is TGCGCCAGCACCCTAGCGGGCAGTTACTATTCACCCCTCCACTTT. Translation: CASTLAGSYYSPLHF.

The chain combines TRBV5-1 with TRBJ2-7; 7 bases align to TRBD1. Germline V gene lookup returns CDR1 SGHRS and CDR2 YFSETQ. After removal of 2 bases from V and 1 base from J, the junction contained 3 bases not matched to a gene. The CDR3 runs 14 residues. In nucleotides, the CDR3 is TGCGCCAGCAGCTTCACAGGGGTTTCCTACGAGCAGTACTTC. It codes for CASSFTGVSYEQYF.

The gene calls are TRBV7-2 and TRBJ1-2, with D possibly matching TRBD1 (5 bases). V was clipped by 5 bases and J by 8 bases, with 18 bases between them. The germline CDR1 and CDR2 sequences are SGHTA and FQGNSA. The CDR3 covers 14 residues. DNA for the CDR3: TGTGCCAGCAGCCAGCGGGCAGGGCATAGGGGCTACACCTTC. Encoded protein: CASSQRAGHRGYTF.

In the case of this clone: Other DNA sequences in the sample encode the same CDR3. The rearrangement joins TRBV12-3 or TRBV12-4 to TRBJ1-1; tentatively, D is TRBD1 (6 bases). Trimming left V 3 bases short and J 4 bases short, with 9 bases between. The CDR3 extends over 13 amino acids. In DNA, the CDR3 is TGTGCCAGCAGTTTTAGAGGGGGCACTGAAGCTTTCTTT. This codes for CASSFRGGTEAFF.

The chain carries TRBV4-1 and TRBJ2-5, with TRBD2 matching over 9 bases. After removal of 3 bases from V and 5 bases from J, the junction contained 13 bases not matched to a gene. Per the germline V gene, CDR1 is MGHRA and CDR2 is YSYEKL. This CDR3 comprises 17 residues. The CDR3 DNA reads TGCGCCAGCAGCCACTATCTGAGCGGGGGGAGTGGCGAGACCCAGTACTTC. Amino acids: CASSHYLSGGSGETQYF.

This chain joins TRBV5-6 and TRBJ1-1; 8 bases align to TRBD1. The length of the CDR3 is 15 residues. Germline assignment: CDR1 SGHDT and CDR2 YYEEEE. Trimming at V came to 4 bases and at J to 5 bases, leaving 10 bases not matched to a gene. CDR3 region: CASSPSQGARTEAFF. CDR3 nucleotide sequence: TGTGCCAGCAGCCCCAGTCAGGGGGCACGAACTGAAGCTTTCTTT.

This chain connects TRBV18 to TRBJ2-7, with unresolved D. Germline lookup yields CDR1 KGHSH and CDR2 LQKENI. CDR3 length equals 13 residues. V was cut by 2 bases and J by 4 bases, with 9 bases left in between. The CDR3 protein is CASSPSELYEQYF. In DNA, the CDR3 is TGTGCCAGCTCACCATCAGAATTATACGAGCAGTACTTC.

The CDR3: CASSQDLPGYGYTF. CDR3 bases: TGTGCCAGCAGCCAAGATCTCCCAGGGTATGGCTACACCTTC. V and J are TRBV14 and TRBJ1-2; possible D gene TRBD1, 5 bases. The V gene's germline CDR1 is SGHDN and CDR2 FVKESK. Trimming shortened V by 0 bases and J by 5 bases, and 10 bases separated the two germline ends. CDR3 length equals 14 residues. The full variable domain, completed using reference TRBV14 and TRBJ1-2, is EAGVTQFPSHSVIEKGQTVTLRCDPISGHDNLYWYRRVMGKEIKFLLHFVKESKQDESGMPNNRFLAERTGGTYSTLKVQPAELEDSGVYFCASSQDLPGYGYTFGSGTRLTVV.

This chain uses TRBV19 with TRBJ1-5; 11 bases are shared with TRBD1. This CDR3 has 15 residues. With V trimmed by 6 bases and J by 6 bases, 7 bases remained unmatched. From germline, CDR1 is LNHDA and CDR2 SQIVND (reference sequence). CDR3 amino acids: CASRPGQGGGQPQHF. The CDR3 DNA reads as TGTGCCAGTAGACCGGGACAGGGGGGAGGTCAGCCCCAGCATTTT.

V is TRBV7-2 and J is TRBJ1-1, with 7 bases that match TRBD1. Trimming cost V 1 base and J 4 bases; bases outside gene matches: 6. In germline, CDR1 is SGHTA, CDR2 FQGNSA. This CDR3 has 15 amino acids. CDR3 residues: CASSLVQGVGTEAFF. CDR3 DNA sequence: TGTGCCAGCAGCTTAGTCCAGGGGGTGGGCACTGAAGCTTTCTTT.

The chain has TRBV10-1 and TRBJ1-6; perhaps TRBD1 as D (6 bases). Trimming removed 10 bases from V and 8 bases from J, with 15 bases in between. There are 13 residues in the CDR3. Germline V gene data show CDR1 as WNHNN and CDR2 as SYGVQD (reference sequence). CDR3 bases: TGCGCCACCCAAACAGGGAGGGATTCACCCCTCCACTTT. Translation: CATQTGRDSPLHF.

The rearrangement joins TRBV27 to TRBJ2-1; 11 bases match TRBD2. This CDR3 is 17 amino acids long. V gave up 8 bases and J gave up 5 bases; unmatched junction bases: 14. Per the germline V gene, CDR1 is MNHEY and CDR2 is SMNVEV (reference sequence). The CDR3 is CASARDSSGGTHNEQFF. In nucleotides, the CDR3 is TGTGCCAGCGCGCGGGATTCTAGCGGGGGGACACACAATGAGCAGTTCTTC.

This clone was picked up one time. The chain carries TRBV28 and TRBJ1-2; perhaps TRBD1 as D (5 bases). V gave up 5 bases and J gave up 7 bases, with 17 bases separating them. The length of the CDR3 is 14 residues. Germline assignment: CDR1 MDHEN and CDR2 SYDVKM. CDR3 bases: TGTGCCAGCAGTGGGTCGACAGCCCCAGGTGGCTACACCTTC. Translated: CASSGSTAPGGYTF.

CDR3 in amino acids: CASSHSGASSYNEQFF. CDR3 coding DNA: TGCGCCAGCAGCCATAGCGGGGCCAGCTCCTACAATGAGCAGTTCTTC. V usage is TRBV4-3 and J usage is TRBJ2-1; 8 positions match TRBD2. The V and J ends lost 3 bases and 0 bases, in that order; junction bases with no gene match: 4. Germline CDR1 and CDR2: LGHNA and YSLEER. CDR3 length: 16 amino acids.

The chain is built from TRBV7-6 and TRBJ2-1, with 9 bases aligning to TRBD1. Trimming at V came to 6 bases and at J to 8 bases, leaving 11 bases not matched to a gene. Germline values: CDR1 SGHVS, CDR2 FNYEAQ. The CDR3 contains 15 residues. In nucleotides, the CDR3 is TGTGCCAGCAGTCTTAGTGGGACAGGGAGCCATGAGCAGTTCTTC. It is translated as CASSLSGTGSHEQFF. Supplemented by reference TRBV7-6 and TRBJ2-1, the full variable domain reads GAGVSQSPRYKVTKRGQDVALRCDPISGHVSLYWYRQALGQGPEFLTYFNYEAQQDKSGLPNDRFSAERPEGSISTLTIQRTEQRDSAMYRCASSLSGTGSHEQFFGPGTRLTVL.

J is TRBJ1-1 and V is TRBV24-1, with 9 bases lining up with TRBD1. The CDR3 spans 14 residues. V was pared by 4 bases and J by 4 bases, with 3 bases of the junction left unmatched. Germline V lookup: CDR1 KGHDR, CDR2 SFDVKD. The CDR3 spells CATSDRGQGTEAFF. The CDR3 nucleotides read TGTGCCACCAGTGACCGGGGACAGGGCACTGAAGCTTTCTTT.

CDR3 in DNA: TGTGCCAGCAGCGTAGATTCGGCAGGGGGCACGGAGACCCAGTACTTC. The encoded protein is CASSVDSAGGTETQYF. The chain couples TRBV9 to TRBJ2-5; 8 bases are shared with TRBD1. The junction had 9 bases not matched to a gene; V was cut back by 0 bases and J by 5 bases. CDR3 length: 16 residues. Per the germline V gene, CDR1 is SGDLS and CDR2 is YYNGEE. The full variable domain, rest sourced from reference TRBV9 and TRBJ2-5, is DSGVTQTPKHLITATGQRVTLRCSPRSGDLSVYWYQQSLDQGLQFLIQYYNGEERAKGNILERFSAQQFPDLHSELNLSSLELGDSALYFCASSVDSAGGTETQYFGPGTRLLVL.

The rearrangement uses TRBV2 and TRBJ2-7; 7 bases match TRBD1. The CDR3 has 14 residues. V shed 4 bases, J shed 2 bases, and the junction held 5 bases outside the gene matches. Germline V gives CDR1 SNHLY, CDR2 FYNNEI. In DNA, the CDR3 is TGTGCCAGCAGTGGGGACAGACTCCCCTACGAGCAGTACTTC. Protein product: CASSGDRLPYEQYF.

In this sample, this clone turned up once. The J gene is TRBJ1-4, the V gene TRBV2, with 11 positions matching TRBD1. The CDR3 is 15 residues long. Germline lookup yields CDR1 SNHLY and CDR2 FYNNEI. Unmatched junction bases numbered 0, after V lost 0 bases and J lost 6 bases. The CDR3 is CASSEAGQGDEKLFF. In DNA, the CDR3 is TGTGCCAGCAGTGAAGCGGGACAGGGGGATGAAAAACTGTTTTTT.

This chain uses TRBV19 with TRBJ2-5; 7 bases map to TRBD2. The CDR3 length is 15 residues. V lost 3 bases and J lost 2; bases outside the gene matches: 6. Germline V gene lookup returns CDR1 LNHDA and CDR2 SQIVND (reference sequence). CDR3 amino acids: CASSMLGGGQETQYF. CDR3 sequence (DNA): TGTGCCAGTAGTATGCTTGGGGGGGGGCAAGAGACCCAGTACTTC. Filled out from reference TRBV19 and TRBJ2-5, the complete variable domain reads DGGITQSPKYLFRKEGQNVTLSCEQNLNHDAMYWYRQDPGQGLRLIYYSQIVNDFQKGDIAEGYSVSREKKESFPLTVTSAQKNPTAFYLCASSMLGGGQETQYFGPGTRLLVL.

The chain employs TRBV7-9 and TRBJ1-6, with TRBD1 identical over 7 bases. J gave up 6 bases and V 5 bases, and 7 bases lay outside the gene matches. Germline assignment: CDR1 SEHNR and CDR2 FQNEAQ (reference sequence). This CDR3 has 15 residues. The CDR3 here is CASSPPQGLNSPLHF. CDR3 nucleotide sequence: TGTGCCAGCAGCCCTCCACAGGGGCTTAATTCACCCCTCCACTTT.

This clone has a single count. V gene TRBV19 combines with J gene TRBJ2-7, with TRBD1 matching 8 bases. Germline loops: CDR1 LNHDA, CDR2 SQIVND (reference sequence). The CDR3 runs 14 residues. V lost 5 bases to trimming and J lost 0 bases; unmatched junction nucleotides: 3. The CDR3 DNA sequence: TGTGCCAGTAGTTGGACAGGGAGCTCCTACGAGCAGTACTTC. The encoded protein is CASSWTGSSYEQYF.

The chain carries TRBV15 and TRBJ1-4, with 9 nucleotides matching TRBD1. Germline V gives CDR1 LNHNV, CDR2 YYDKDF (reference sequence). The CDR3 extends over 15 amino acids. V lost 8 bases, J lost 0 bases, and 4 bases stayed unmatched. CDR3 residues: CATWDRASTNEKLFF. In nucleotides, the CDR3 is TGTGCCACCTGGGACAGGGCGTCAACTAATGAAAAACTGTTTTTT. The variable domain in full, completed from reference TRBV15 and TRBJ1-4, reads DAMVIQNPRYQVTQFGKPVTLSCSQTLNHNVMYWYQQKSSQAPKLLFHYYDKDFNNEADTPDNFQSRRPNTSFCFLDIRSPGLGDTAMYLCATWDRASTNEKLFFGSGTQLSVL.

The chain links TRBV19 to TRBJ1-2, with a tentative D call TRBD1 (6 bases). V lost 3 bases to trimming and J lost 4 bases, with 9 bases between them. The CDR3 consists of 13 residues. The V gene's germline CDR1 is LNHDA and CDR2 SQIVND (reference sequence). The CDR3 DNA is TGTGCCAGTAGTATTCAGGGGTCCTATGGCTACACCTTC. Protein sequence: CASSIQGSYGYTF.

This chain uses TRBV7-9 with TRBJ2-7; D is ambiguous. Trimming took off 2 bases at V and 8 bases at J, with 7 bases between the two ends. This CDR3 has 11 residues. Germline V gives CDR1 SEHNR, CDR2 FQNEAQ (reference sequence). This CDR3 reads CASSLREQQYF. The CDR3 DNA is TGTGCCAGCAGCTTAAGAGAGCAGCAGTACTTC. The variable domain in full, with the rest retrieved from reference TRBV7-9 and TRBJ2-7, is DTGVSQNPRHKITKRGQNVTFRCDPISEHNRLYWYRQTLGQGPEFLTYFQNEAQLEKSRLLSDRFSAERPKGSFSTLEIQRTEQGDSAMYLCASSLREQQYFGPGTRLTVT.

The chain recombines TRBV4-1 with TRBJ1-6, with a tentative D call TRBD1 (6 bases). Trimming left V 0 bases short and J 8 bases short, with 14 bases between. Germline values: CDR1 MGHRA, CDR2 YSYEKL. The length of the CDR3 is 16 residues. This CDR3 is CASSQEGASNHSPLHF. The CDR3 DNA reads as TGCGCCAGCAGCCAAGAGGGGGCAAGTAATCATTCACCCCTCCACTTT.